The 20 T cell receptor beta chains below were found in one sample sequenced in a study of vaccination and CD4 T cells after COVID-19 (dated by TCRdb to 2022 to 2024). The receptor library was made with PCR. Sequencer: Illumina iSeq 100. At the Johns Hopkins FTIC core, DNA from the cultured CD4+ T cells underwent TCR sequencing with the Oncomine TCR Beta short-read assay. The raw public data were reprocessed by TCRdb itself: fastp quality trimming at Q25, MiXCR clonotype calling, in-frame beta chains only. Rows matching on CDR3 protein sequence are summarized as one entry with the most common DNA and genes. The sample table contains about 13,000 distinct CDR3 sequences; only one count was recorded for just under 30% of them. Of the sample, over 15% is held by the ten largest clones. The treatment or condition label corresponds to: approximately 10-day PBMC culture with coronavirus spike peptide pools or control peptides (ViraFEST assay).

Their antigen targets remain unknown. Source: CD4+ T cells from blood, cultured in vitro, taken before SARS-CoV-2 vaccination. The receptors originated from a human donor who received a COVID-19 vaccine.

The chain uses TRBV6-4 and TRBJ2-1, with D unclear. Germline CDR1 reads MRHNA; CDR2 reads SNTAGT. The CDR3 extends over 16 amino acids. Trimming shortened V by 7 bases and J by 6 bases, and 22 bases separated the two germline ends. The CDR3 sequence is CASTHRSAPNGNEQFF. The CDR3 nucleotides are TGTGCCAGCACCCACCGAAGCGCACCCAACGGCAATGAGCAGTTCTTC.

This chain joins TRBV4-1 and TRBJ1-1; no firm D call. The CDR3 covers 16 residues. V lost 4 bases, J lost 0 bases, and 15 bases lay in between. Germline assignment: CDR1 MGHRA and CDR2 YSYEKL. In nucleotides, the CDR3 is TGCGCCAGCAGCCGAAAGGGCATCACGATGAACACTGAAGCTTTCTTT. Its translation: CASSRKGITMNTEAFF.

This rearrangement joins TRBV24-1 to TRBJ2-3; the D gene is possibly TRBD2 (7 bases). Germline V gene lookup returns CDR1 KGHDR and CDR2 SFDVKD. Trimming left V 4 bases short and J 4 bases short, with 17 bases between. The length of the CDR3 is 16 residues. The CDR3 here is CATSDPRGGSPDTQYF. The CDR3 bases are TGTGCCACCAGTGACCCGAGGGGGGGGAGCCCAGATACGCAGTATTTT.

For the CDR3, the DNA is TGTGCCAGTACCCCTCAAAGATCAAGGGGCTATGGCTACACCTTC. This sequence encodes CASTPQRSRGYGYTF. The V call is TRBV19, the J call TRBJ1-2; D is perhaps TRBD1 (5 bases). This CDR3 is 15 amino acids long. Germline loops: CDR1 LNHDA, CDR2 SQIVND (reference sequence). The germline V and J ends were trimmed by 7 bases and 4 bases, with 19 bases remaining between them.

This sequence joins TRBV7-2 and TRBJ2-5; TRBD2 agrees at 7 bases. With 3 bases clipped from V and 6 bases from J, the junction kept 4 bases outside the gene matches. Germline V gives CDR1 SGHTA, CDR2 FQGNSA. This CDR3 region has 13 residues. DNA of the CDR3: TGTGCCAGCAGCTTTTCCGGGGGGAAGACCCAGTACTTC. It specifies CASSFSGGKTQYF.

This chain joins TRBV27 and TRBJ1-1, with TRBD1 identical over 7 bases. Per germline, CDR1 MNHEY and CDR2 SMNVEV (reference sequence). This CDR3 is 15 amino acids long. Unmatched junction bases numbered 4, after V lost 1 base and J lost 2 bases. CDR3: CASSLYGTDNTEAFF. CDR3 sequence (DNA): TGTGCCAGCAGTTTATACGGGACAGACAACACTGAAGCTTTCTTT.

This clonotype appeared once. This sequence joins TRBV12-3 or TRBV12-4 and TRBJ1-3; D call uncertain. The CDR3 has 14 residues. Trimming took off 4 bases at V and 0 bases at J, with 7 bases between the two ends. The CDR3 sequence is CASSWDTSGNTIYF. The CDR3 DNA reads TGTGCCAGCAGTTGGGATACCTCTGGAAACACCATATATTTT.

This clonotype was detected once. The genes are TRBV18 and TRBJ1-2, with D uncertain. V lost 0 bases to trimming and J lost 7 bases, with 12 bases between them. Germline lookup yields CDR1 KGHSH and CDR2 LQKENI. The CDR3 has 14 residues. The CDR3 nucleotides are TGTGCCAGCTCACCACCGTCGAGAGACACTGGCTACACCTTC. Translation: CASSPPSRDTGYTF.

The chain recombines TRBV19 with TRBJ1-3, with TRBD1 matching over 7 bases. The junction had 6 bases not matched to a gene; V was cut back by 4 bases and J by 3 bases. CDR3 length equals 15 residues. Per germline, CDR1 LNHDA and CDR2 SQIVND (reference sequence). CDR3 sequence: CASSNDRAYGNTIYF. CDR3 nucleotides: TGTGCCAGTAGTAACGACAGGGCCTATGGAAACACCATATATTTT. Looking up the rest from reference TRBV19 and TRBJ1-3 gives the full variable domain: DGGITQSPKYLFRKEGQNVTLSCEQNLNHDAMYWYRQDPGQGLRLIYYSQIVNDFQKGDIAEGYSVSREKKESFPLTVTSAQKNPTAFYLCASSNDRAYGNTIYFGEGSWLTVV.

The rearrangement links TRBV20-1 to TRBJ2-5, with no clear D. CDR1 DFQATT and CDR2 SNEGSKA come from the germline V gene (reference sequence). Trimming took off 3 bases at V and 5 bases at J, with 16 bases between the two ends. This CDR3 contains 14 residues. In DNA, the CDR3 is TGCAGTGCTAGCGCGGCTCCCTACGGGGAGACCCAGTACTTC. Amino acids: CSASAAPYGETQYF.

This chain joins TRBV20-1 and TRBJ2-5, with 11 bases aligning to TRBD2. This CDR3 spans 15 amino acids. Losses at the gene ends were 3 bases for V and 2 bases for J; bases not matched to a gene: 5. In germline, CDR1 is DFQATT, CDR2 SNEGSKA (reference sequence). The CDR3 DNA reads TGCAGTGCTAGCCAACTAGCGGGGGTACAAGAGACCCAGTACTTC. Translating it yields CSASQLAGVQETQYF.

This chain uses TRBV12-5 with TRBJ2-1, with TRBD2 identical over 8 bases. Germline assignment: CDR1 LGHNT and CDR2 FRNRAP. The CDR3 sequence is 14 residues long. With 0 bases clipped from V and 12 bases from J, the junction kept 7 bases outside the gene matches. The CDR3 region has the DNA TGTGCTAGTGGTTTGGTGCGGGGGGCCTATGGGCAGTTCTTC. Encoded protein: CASGLVRGAYGQFF.

This chain connects TRBV5-1 to TRBJ1-1; D is unclear. Trimming removed 4 bases at V and 4 bases at J, with 17 bases between. Germline V gives CDR1 SGHRS, CDR2 YFSETQ. The CDR3 runs to 15 residues. The CDR3 DNA reads as TGCGCCAGCAGCACCGGCCGGGGATCGGGCACTGAAGCTTTCTTT. Translating it yields CASSTGRGSGTEAFF.

The chain uses TRBV14 and TRBJ1-2, with 7 nucleotides matching TRBD1. CDR3 size: 19 residues. Germline V gene sequence: CDR1 SGHDN, CDR2 FVKESK. J lost 4 bases, V lost 2 bases, and 19 bases had no gene match. The CDR3 nucleotides are TGTGCCAGCAGCCAACCGGGACTAAGGGGGCGCTTCCAGAGCTATGGCTACACCTTC. Translated: CASSQPGLRGRFQSYGYTF.

This clonotype has a handful of counts. J is TRBJ2-5 and V is TRBV5-5, with D unclear. Deletions cut 0 bases from V and 1 base from J, with 7 bases between. The CDR3 has 14 amino acids. CDR1 is SGHKS and CDR2 is YYEKEE in the germline V gene (reference sequence). The CDR3 DNA reads as TGTGCCAGCAGCTTGGCCATGGGCCAAGAGACCCAGTACTTC. Protein product: CASSLAMGQETQYF.

There are a few counts of this clonotype. For the CDR3, the DNA is TGTGCCAGCAGACGTGGGGACAGCAGCACAGATACGCAGTATTTT. Protein sequence: CASRRGDSSTDTQYF. V usage is TRBV21-1 and J usage is TRBJ2-3; no DNA check was done on the table's D call, TRBD1. TRBV21-1 is an annotated pseudogene. The CDR3 is 15 residues long.

The rearrangement uses TRBV25-1 and TRBJ2-7, with no clear D. V lost 0 bases, J lost 7 bases, and 16 bases lay in between. Germline loops: CDR1 MGHDK, CDR2 SYGVNS. The CDR3 contains 15 residues. The CDR3 is CASSEYEIGASEQYF. The CDR3 DNA reads as TGTGCCAGCAGTGAATATGAGATAGGCGCTTCGGAGCAGTACTTC.

This sequence joins TRBV6-5 and TRBJ2-7, with D maybe TRBD1 (6 bases). This CDR3 has 15 residues. Germline CDR1 MNHEY, CDR2 SVGAGI. The V end lost 2 bases, the J end lost 2 bases, and 13 bases lay between the germline ends. The CDR3 nucleotides are TGTGCCAGCAGTTACGAGGCAGGGGTTACCTACGAGCAGTACTTC. It translates to CASSYEAGVTYEQYF.

The J gene is TRBJ2-3, the V gene TRBV18; 8 bases map to TRBD2. V lost 5 bases to trimming and J lost 0 bases; unmatched junction nucleotides: 10. CDR1 KGHSH and CDR2 LQKENI come from the germline V gene. This CDR3 contains 17 residues. The CDR3, as DNA: TGTGCCAGCTCAATTGCATTGGCGGGGGGCAGCACAGATACGCAGTATTTT. This translates into CASSIALAGGSTDTQYF.

This chain uses TRBV9 with TRBJ2-7; 9 bases agree with TRBD2. Germline V CDR1 and CDR2: SGDLS, YYNGEE. After removal of 7 bases from V and 1 base from J, the junction contained 12 bases not matched to a gene. CDR3 length equals 16 residues. The CDR3 bases are TGTGCCAGCTCCCCGGGGAGGACTAGCGTATCCTACGAGCAGTACTTC. It encodes CASSPGRTSVSYEQYF.